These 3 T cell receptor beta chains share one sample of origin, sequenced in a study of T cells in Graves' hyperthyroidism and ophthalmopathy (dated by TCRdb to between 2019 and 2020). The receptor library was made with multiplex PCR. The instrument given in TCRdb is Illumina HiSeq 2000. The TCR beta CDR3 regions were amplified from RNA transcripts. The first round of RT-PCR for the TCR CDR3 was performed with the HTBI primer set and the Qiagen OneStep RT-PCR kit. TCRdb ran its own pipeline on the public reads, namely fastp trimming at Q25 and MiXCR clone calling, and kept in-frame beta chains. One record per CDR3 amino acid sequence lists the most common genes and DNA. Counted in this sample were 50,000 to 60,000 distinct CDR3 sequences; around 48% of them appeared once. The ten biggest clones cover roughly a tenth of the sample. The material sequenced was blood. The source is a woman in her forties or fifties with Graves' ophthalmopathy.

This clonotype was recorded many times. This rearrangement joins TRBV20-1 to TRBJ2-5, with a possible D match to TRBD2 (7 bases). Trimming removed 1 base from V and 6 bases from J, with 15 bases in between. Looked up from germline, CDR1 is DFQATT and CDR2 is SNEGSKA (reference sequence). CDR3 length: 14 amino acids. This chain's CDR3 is CSARGPRRGQTQYF. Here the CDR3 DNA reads TGCAGTGCTAGAGGCCCCAGGCGGGGGCAGACCCAGTACTTC.

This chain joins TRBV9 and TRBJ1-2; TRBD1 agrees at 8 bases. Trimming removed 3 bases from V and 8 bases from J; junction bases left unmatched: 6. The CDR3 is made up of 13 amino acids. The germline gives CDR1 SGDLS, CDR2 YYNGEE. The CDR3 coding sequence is TGTGCCAGCAGCGCCCAGGGGGCCGAAGGCTACACCTTC. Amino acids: CASSAQGAEGYTF.

Here the CDR3 reads CSAGRQDRDSPLHF. In DNA, the CDR3 is TGCAGTGCTGGGAGACAGGACAGGGATTCACCCCTCCACTTT. The chain has TRBV20-1 and TRBJ1-6; 8 bases are shared with TRBD1. The germline V gene encodes CDR1 DFQATT and CDR2 SNEGSKA (reference sequence). Trimming removed 5 bases from V and 8 bases from J; junction bases left unmatched: 8. This CDR3 is 14 amino acids long.